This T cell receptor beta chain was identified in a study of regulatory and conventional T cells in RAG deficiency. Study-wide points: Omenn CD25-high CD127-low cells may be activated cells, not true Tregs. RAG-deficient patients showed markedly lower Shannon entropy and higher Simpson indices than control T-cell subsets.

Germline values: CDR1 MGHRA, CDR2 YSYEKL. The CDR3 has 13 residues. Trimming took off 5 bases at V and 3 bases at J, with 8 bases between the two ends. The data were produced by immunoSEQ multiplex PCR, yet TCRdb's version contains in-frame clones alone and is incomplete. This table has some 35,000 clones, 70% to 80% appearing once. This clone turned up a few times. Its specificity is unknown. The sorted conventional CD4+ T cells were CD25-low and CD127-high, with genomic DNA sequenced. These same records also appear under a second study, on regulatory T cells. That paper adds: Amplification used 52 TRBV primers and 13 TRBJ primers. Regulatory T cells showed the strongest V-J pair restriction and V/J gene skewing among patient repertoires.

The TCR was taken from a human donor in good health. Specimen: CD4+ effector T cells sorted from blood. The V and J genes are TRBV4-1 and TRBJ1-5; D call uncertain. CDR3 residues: CASSIEYNQPQHF. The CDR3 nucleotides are TGCGCCAGCAGCATCGAGTACAATCAGCCCCAGCATTTT.